This T cell receptor (beta chain) was obtained from a study of response to subunit inactivated influenza vaccine. Points from the study as a whole: The authors proposed limited new T cell recruitment per seasonal influenza vaccination.

TCRdb reprocessed the RT-PCR reads with MiXCR, giving one entry per CDR3 protein. The table lists roughly 650,000 distinct CDR3 sequences, around 13% of them singletons, with less than 8.5% in the top ten. Comment on this clonotype: Its antigen is unknown.

The CDR3 consists of 15 residues. V was cut by 4 bases and J by 8 bases, with 20 bases left in between. Per germline, CDR1 SGHAT and CDR2 FQNNGV. Sequenced material: PBMCs from blood, taken around two weeks before vaccination. The clonotype was recovered from a man over 45 who received an inactivated influenza vaccine. This chain links TRBV11-2 with TRBJ1-2; tentatively, D is TRBD1 (5 bases). The CDR3 region has the DNA TGTGCCAGCAGCTCCCCTCGGCGGGGCACAGGAGGCTACACCTTC. The encoded protein is CASSSPRRGTGGYTF.